This TCR beta chain was observed in a study of cytomegalovirus exposure and HLA in healthy donors. Study-wide results and limits: With DRB1 most and HLA-C fewest, TCR association rates differed between HLA loci in a later analysis. In a later analysis, an Asian-associated ancestry cluster reportedly showed fewer N-insertions than the roughly 700-donor mean. The authors later linked a missense DCLRE1C variant to TCR beta V- and J-gene trimming. TRBV6-2, TRBV6-3 and other indistinguishable V segments were excluded.

This CDR3 contains 13 residues. The V gene end was trimmed by 6 bases and the J gene end by 4 bases; junction bases not matched to a gene: 6. Germline-derived CDR1 and CDR2 are MNHEY and SVGAGI. This PCR relied on a set of 60 Vbeta primers and 13 Jbeta primers. Sequenced by immunoSEQ multiplex PCR; TCRdb stores in-frame clones only, minus some. This table has 150,000 to 200,000 clones, about 73% appearing once. Note on this clone: The antigen is not known.

The chain links TRBV6-5 to TRBJ2-7, with 7 nucleotides matching TRBD2. Sequenced sample: PBMCs. The receptor was derived from a woman aged 45-60 years in good health and CMV-seropositive. CDR3 region: CASSRGEPYEQYF. The CDR3 DNA is TGTGCCAGCAGCCGGGGGGAGCCTTACGAGCAGTACTTC.